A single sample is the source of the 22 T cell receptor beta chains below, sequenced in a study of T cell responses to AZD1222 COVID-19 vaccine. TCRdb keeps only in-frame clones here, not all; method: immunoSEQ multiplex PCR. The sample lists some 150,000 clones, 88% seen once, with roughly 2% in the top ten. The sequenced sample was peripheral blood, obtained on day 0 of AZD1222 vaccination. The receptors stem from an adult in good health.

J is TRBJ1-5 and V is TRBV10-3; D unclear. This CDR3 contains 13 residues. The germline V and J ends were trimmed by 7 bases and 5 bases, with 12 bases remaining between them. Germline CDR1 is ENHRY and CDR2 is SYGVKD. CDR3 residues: CAIKNLPDQPQHF. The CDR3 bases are TGTGCCATCAAGAACCTACCGGATCAGCCCCAGCATTTT.

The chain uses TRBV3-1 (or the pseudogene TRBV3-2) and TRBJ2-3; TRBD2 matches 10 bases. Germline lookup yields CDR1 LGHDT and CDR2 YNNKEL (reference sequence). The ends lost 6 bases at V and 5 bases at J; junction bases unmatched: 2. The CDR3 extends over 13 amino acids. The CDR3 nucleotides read TGTGCCAGCAGGCTAGCGGGGGTAGATACGCAGTATTTT. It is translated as CASRLAGVDTQYF.

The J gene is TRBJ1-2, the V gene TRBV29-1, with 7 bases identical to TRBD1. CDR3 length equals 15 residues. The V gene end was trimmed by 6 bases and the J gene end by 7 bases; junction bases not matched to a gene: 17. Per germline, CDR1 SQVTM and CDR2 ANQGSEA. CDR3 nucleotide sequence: TGCAGCGTCACCCCGAGACAGGGCAAGGGTACTGGCTACACCTTC. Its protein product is CSVTPRQGKGTGYTF.

This CDR3 is CASHLAGGQNIQYF. CDR3 nucleotide sequence: TGTGCCAGCCATTTGGCGGGAGGGCAAAACATTCAGTACTTC. J is TRBJ2-4 and V is TRBV28; 9 nucleotides align to TRBD2. Per germline, CDR1 MDHEN and CDR2 SYDVKM. This CDR3 is 14 amino acids long. Germline trimming cut 8 bases from V and 5 bases from J; bases unmatched to any gene: 7.

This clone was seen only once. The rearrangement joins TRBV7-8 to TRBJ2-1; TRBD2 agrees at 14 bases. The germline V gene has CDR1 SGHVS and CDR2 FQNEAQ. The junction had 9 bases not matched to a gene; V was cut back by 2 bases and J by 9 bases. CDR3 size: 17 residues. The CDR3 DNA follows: TGTGCCAGCAGCTTAAAATCGGGACTAGCGGGAGAGTTTGAGCAGTTCTTC. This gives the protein CASSLKSGLAGEFEQFF.

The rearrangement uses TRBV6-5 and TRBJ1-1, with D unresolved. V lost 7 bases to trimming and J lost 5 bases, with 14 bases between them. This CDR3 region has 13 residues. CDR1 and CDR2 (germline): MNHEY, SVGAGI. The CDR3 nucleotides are TGTGCCAGCACCTCTGTTTGGAATACTGAAGCTTTCTTT. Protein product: CASTSVWNTEAFF.

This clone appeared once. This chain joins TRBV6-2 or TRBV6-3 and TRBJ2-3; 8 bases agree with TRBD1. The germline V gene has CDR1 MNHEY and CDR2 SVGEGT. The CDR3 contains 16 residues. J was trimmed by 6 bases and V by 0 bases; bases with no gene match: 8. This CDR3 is CASSYSGQGAQDTQYF. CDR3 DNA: TGTGCCAGCAGTTACTCGGGGCAGGGGGCACAGGATACGCAGTATTTT.

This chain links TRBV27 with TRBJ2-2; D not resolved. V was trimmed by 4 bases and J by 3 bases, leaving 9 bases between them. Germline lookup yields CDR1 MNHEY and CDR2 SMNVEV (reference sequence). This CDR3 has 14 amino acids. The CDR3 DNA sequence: TGTGCCAGCAGTTATGTCTCGGACACCGGGGAGCTGTTTTTT. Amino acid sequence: CASSYVSDTGELFF.

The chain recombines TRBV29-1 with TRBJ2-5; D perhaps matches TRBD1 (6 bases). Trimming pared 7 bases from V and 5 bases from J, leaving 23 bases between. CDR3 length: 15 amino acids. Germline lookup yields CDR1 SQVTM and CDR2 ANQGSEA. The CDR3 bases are TGCAGCGCTAATAGTCCAACAGGGCACGTGGAGACCCAGTACTTC. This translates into CSANSPTGHVETQYF.

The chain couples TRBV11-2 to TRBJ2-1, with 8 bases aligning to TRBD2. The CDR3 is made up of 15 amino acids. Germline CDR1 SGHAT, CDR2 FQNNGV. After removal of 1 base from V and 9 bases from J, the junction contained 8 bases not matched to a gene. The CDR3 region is CASSLGSGIGGEQFF. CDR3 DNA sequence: TGTGCCAGCAGCTTAGGTAGCGGGATCGGGGGTGAGCAGTTCTTC.

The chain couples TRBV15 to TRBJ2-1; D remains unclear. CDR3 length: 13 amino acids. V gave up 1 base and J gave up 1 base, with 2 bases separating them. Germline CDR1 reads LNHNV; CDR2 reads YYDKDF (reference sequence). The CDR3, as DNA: TGTGCCACCAGCAGAGCTTCCTACAATGAGCAGTTCTTC. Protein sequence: CATSRASYNEQFF.

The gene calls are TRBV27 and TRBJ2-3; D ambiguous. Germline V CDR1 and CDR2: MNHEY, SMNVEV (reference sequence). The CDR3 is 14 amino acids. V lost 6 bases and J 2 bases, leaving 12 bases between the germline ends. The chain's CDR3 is CASSSIGATDTQYF. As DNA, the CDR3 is TGTGCCAGCAGCTCAATAGGTGCCACAGATACGCAGTATTTT.

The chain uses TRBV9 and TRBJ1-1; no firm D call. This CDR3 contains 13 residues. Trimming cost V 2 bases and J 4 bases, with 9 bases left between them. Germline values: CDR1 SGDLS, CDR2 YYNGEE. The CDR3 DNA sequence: TGTGCCAGCAGCGTCGAGGTCGTCACTGAAGCTTTCTTT. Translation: CASSVEVVTEAFF.

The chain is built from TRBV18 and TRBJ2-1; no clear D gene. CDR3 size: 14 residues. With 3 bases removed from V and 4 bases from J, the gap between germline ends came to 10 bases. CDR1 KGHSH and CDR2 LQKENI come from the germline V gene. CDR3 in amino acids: CASSPAQPYNEQFF. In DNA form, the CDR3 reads TGTGCCAGCTCACCGGCCCAGCCATACAATGAGCAGTTCTTC. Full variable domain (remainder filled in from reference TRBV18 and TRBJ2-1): NAGVMQNPRHLVRRRGQEARLRCSPMKGHSHVYWYRQLPEEGLKFMVYLQKENIIDESGMPKERFSAEFPKEGPSILRIQQVVRGDSAAYFCASSPAQPYNEQFFGPGTRLTVL.

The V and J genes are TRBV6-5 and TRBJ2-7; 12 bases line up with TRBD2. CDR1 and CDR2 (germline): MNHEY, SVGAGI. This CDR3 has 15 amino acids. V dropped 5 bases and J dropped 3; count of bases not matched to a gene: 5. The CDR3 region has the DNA TGTGCCAGCAGTCTCCGGACTAGCGGGATCTACGAGCAGTACTTC. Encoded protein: CASSLRTSGIYEQYF.

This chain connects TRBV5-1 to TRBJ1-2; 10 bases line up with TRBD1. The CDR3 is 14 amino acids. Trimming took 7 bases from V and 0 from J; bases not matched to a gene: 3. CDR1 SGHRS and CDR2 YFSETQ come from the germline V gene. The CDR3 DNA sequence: TGCGCCAGCGGCGGACAGGGGGCTAACTATGGCTACACCTTC. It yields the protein CASGGQGANYGYTF.

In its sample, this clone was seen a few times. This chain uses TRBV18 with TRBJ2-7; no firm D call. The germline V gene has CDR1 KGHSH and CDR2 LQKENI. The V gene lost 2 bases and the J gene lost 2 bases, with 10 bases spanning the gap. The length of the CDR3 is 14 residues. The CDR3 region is CASSPVQNPYEQYF. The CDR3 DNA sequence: TGTGCCAGCTCACCAGTTCAGAACCCCTACGAGCAGTACTTC.

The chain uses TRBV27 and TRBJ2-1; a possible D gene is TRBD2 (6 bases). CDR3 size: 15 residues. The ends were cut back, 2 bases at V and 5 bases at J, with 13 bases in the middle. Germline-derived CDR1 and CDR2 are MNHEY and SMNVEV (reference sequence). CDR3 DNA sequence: TGTGCCAGCAGTTTACTCGGGGGAGGAAACAATGAGCAGTTCTTC. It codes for CASSLLGGGNNEQFF.

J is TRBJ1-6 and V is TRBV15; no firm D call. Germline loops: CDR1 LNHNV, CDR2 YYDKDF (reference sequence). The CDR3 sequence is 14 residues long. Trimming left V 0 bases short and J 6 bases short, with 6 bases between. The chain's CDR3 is CATSREGPNSPLHF. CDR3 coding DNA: TGTGCCACCAGCAGAGAAGGACCTAATTCACCCCTCCACTTT.

The CDR3 loop is CASSLLGGLAETQYF. CDR3 nucleotides: TGTGCCAGCAGCTTACTAGGGGGACTAGCCGAGACCCAGTACTTC. The gene calls are TRBV7-3 and TRBJ2-5; TRBD2 aligns across 9 bases. CDR3 length equals 15 residues. V was clipped by 2 bases and J by 5 bases; unmatched bases: 6. CDR1 and CDR2 (germline): SGHTA, FQGTGA.

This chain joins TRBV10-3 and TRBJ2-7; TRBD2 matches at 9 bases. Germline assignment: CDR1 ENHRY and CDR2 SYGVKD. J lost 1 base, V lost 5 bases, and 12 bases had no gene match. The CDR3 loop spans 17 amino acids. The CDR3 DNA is TGTGCCATCAGTTCCCCCTCACGTGCGGGAGGGTCCTACGAGCAGTACTTC. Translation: CAISSPSRAGGSYEQYF.

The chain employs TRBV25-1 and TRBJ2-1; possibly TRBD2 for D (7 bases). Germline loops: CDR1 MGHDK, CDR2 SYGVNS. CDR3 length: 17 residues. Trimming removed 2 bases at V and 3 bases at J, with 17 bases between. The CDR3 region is CASSELGGAGSYNEQFF. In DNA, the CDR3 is TGTGCCAGCAGTGAACTGGGGGGGGCGGGAAGCTACAATGAGCAGTTCTTC.